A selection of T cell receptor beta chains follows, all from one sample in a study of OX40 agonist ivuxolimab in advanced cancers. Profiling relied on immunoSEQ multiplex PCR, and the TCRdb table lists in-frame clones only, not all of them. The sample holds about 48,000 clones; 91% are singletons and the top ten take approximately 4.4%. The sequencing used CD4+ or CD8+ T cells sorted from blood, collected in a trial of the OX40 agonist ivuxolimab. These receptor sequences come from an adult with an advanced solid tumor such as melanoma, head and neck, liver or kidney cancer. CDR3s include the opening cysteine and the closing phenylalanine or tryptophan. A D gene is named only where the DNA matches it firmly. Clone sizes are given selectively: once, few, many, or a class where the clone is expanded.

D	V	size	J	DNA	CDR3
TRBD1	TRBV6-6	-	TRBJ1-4	TGTGCCAGCAGTTACGAGGGGGCAGGTGCTAATGAAAAACTGTTTTTT	CASSYEGAGANEKLFF
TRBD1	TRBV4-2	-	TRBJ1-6	TGTGCCAGCAGCCAAGGTCAACAGGGGAGTTCACCCCTCCACTTT	CASSQGQQGSSPLHF
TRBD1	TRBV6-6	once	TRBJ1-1	TGTGCCAGCAGTTACGATCCAGGGGGCACTGAAGCTTTCTTT	CASSYDPGGTEAFF
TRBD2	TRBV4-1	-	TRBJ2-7	TGCGCCAGCAGCCCACGCAGAGGGCTAGCGGACGAGCAGTACTTC	CASSPRRGLADEQYF
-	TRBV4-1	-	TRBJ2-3	TGCGCCAGCAGTGTGATGACTAGCACAGATACGCAGTATTTT	CASSVMTSTDTQYF
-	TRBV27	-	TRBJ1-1	TGTGCCAGCAGTTTATACGCCGGACAGACTGAAGCTTTCTTT	CASSLYAGQTEAFF
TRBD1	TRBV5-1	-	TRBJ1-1	TGCGCCAGCAGCTTTACAGGGGGCCTTGAAGCTTTCTTT	CASSFTGGLEAFF
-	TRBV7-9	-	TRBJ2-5	TGTGCCAGCAGCTTAGGCGAACAAGAGACCCAGTACTTC	CASSLGEQETQYF
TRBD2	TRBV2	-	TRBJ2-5	TGTGCCAGCAGTAATCCGACTAGCGGGGAGAGCGTGGAGACCCAGTACTTC	CASSNPTSGESVETQYF
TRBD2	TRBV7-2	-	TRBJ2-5	TGTGCCAGCAGCTTAGATCCTAGCGGGCAAGAGACCCAGTACTTC	CASSLDPSGQETQYF
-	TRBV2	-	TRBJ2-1	TGTGCCAGCAGTGAAGACCCAGGGACCAATTATGAGCAGTTCTTC	CASSEDPGTNYEQFF
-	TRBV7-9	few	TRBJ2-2	TGTGCCAGCAGCTCCCGGCGGCAGGGGAACACCGGGGAGCTGTTTTTT	CASSSRRQGNTGELFF
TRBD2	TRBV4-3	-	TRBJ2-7	TGCGCCAGCAGCCAGGGGACTAGCGGGGCGGGCGAGCAGTACTTC	CASSQGTSGAGEQYF